This TCR beta chain is drawn from a study of blood T cell repertoires in COVID-19. Study overall: Sources were T cells, B-cell-depleted T cells, or PBMCs; the material itself was cDNA or gDNA.

Germline V lookup: CDR1 SGHKS, CDR2 YYEKEE (reference sequence). The CDR3 runs 15 residues. V dropped 2 bases and J dropped 5; count of bases not matched to a gene: 8. Original data processing: The assay estimated nucleated cells by amplifying reference gene primers. Sequencing was performed with immunoSEQ multiplex PCR; in TCRdb, only in-frame clones are kept and a portion is missing. D and trimming come from the DNA, and the V and J calls and clone size come from that table. This table has over 120,000 clones, roughly 77% appearing once. Sequenced material: peripheral blood. The TCR was taken from a woman in her 70s with COVID-19, enrolled during active disease. The chain links TRBV5-5 to TRBJ1-1, with 8 bases that match TRBD1. CDR3 coding DNA: TGTGCCAGCAGCTTAGAGACAGGGGCTGGGACTGAAGCTTTCTTT. Its translation is CASSLETGAGTEAFF.